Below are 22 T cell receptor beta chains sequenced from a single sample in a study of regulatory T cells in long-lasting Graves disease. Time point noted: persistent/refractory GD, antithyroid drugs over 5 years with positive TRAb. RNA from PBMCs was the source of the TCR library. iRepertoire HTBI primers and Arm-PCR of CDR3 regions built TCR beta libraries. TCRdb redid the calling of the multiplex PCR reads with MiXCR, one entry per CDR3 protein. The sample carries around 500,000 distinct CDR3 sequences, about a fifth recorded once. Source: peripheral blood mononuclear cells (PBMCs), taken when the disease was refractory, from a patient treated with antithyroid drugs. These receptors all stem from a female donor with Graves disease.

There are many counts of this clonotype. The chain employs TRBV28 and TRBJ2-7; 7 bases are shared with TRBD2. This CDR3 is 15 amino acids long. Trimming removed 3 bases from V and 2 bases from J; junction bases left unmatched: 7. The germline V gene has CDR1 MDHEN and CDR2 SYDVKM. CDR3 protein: CASSLVGTTAYEQYF. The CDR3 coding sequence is TGTGCCAGCAGTTTGGTAGGGACTACAGCCTACGAGCAGTACTTC.

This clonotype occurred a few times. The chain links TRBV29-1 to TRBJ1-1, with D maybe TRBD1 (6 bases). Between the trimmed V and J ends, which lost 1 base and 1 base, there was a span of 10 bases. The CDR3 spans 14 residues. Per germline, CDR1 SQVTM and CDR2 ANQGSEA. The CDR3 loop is CSVEGGQTNTEAFF. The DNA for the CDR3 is TGCAGCGTTGAAGGGGGGCAGACGAACACTGAAGCTTTCTTT.

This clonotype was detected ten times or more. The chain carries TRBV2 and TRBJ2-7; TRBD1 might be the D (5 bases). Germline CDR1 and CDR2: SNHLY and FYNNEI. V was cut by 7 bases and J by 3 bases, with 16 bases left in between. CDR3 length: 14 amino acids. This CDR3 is CASKGALGVYEQYF. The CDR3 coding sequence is TGTGCCAGCAAAGGGGCATTGGGCGTCTACGAGCAGTACTTC. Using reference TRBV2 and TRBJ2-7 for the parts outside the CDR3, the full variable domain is EPEVTQTPSHQVTQMGQEVILRCVPISNHLYFYWYRQILGQKVEFLVSFYNNEISEKSEIFDDQFSVERPDGSNFTLKIRSTKLEDSAMYFCASKGALGVYEQYFGPGTRLTVT.

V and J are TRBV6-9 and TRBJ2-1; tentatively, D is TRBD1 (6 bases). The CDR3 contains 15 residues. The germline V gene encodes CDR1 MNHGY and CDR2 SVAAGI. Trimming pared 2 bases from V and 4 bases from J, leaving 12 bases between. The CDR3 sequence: CASSYVQGKYNEQFF. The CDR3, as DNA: TGTGCCAGCAGTTATGTACAGGGAAAATACAATGAGCAGTTCTTC.

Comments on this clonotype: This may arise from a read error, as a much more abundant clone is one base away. The CDR3 nucleotides are TGTGCCGGCAGTATAGCGGGAGCGAATTACGAGCAGTACTTC. As protein: CAGSIAGANYEQYF. The chain is built from TRBV6-2 or TRBV6-3 and TRBJ2-7; TRBD2 aligns across 9 bases. Germline CDR1 is MNHEY and CDR2 is SVGEGT. There are 14 residues in the CDR3.

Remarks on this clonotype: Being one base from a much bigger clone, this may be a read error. The CDR3 here is CASTDTNTEAFF. The CDR3 DNA reads TGTGCCAGCACTGACACGAACACTGAAGCTTTCTTT. This sequence joins TRBV14 and TRBJ1-1; D unresolved. The germline CDR1 and CDR2 sequences are SGHDN and FVKESK. The CDR3 runs 12 residues. Deletions cut 7 bases from V and 1 base from J, with 7 bases between.

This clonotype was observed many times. The CDR3 loop is CASSEATPRAETQYF. CDR3 nucleotide sequence: TGTGCCAGCAGTGAAGCTACTCCTAGAGCGGAGACCCAGTACTTC. The genes are TRBV6-1 and TRBJ2-5; D remains ambiguous. Between the trimmed V and J ends, which lost 0 bases and 5 bases, there was a span of 13 bases. Germline V lookup: CDR1 MNHNS, CDR2 SASEGT. The CDR3 length is 15 residues.

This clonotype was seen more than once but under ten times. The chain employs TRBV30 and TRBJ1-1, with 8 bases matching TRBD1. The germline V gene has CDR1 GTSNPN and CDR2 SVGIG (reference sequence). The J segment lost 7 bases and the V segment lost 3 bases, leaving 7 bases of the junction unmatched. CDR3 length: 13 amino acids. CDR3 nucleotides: TGTGCCTGGAGCGACCAGGGGGCAGATGAAGCTTTCTTT. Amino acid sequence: CAWSDQGADEAFF.

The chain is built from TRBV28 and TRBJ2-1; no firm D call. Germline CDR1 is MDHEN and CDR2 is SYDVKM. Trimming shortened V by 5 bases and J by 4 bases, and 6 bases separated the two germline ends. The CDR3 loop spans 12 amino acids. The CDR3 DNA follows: TGTGCCAGCAGTACTTATTACAATGAGCAGTTCTTC. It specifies CASSTYYNEQFF. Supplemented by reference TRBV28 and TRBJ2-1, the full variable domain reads DVKVTQSSRYLVKRTGEKVFLECVQDMDHENMFWYRQDPGLGLRLIYFSYDVKMKEKGDIPEGYSVSREKKERFSLILESASTNQTSMYLCASSTYYNEQFFGPGTRLTVL.

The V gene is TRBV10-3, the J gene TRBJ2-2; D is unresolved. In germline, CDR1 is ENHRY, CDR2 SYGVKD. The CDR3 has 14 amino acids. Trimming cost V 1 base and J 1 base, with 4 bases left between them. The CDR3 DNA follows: TGTGCCATCAGTGAGTGGGGGAACACCGGGGAGCTGTTTTTT. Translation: CAISEWGNTGELFF.

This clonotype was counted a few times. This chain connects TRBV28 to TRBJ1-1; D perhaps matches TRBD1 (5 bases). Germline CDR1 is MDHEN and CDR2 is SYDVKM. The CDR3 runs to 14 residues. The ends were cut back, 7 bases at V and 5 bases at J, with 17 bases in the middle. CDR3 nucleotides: TGTGCCAGCACATTCTGGGGCGGGGGAACTGAAGCTTTCTTT. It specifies CASTFWGGGTEAFF.

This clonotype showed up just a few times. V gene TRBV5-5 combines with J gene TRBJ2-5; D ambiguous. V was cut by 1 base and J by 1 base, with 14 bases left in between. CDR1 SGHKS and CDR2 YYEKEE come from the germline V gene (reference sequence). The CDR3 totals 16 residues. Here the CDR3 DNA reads TGTGCCAGCAGCTTGCTCCTTGGTGGTGTCCAAGAGACCCAGTACTTC. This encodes CASSLLLGGVQETQYF.

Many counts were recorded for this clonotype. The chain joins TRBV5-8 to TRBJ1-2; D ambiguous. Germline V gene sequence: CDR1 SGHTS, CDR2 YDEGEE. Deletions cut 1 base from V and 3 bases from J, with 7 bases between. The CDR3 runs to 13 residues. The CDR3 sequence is CASSLTADYGYTF. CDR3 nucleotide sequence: TGTGCCAGCAGCTTGACAGCTGACTATGGCTACACCTTC.

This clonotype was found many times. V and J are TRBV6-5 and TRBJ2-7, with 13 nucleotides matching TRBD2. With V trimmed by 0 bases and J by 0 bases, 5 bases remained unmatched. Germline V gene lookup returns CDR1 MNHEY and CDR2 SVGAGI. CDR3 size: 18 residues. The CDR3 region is CASSYSTSGRAPSYEQYF. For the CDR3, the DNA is TGTGCCAGCAGTTACTCTACTAGCGGGAGGGCCCCCTCCTACGAGCAGTACTTC.

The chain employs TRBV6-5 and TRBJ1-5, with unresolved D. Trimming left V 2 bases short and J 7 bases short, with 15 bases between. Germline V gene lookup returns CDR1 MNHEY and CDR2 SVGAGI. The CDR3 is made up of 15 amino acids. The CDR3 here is CASSYGKAIVQPQHF. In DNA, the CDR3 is TGTGCCAGCAGTTACGGGAAGGCGATCGTGCAGCCCCAGCATTTT.

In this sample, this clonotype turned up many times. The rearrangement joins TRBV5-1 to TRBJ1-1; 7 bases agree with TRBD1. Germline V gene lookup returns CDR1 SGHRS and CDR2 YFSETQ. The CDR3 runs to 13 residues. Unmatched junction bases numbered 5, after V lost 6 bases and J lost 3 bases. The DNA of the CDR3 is TGCGCCAGCACCCCCCAGGGGGACACTGAAGCTTTCTTT. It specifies CASTPQGDTEAFF. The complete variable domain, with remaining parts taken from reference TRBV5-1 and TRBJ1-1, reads KAGVTQTPRYLIKTRGQQVTLSCSPISGHRSVSWYQQTPGQGLQFLFEYFSETQRNKGNFPGRFSGRQFSNSRSEMNVSTLELGDSALYLCASTPQGDTEAFFGQGTRLTVV.

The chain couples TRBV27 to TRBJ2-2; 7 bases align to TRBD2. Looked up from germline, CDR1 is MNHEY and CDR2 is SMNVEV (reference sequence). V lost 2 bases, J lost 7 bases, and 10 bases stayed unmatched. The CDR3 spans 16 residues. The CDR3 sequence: CASSLITGTTYGELFF. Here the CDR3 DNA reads TGTGCCAGCAGTTTAATCACCGGGACTACCTACGGGGAGCTGTTTTTT.

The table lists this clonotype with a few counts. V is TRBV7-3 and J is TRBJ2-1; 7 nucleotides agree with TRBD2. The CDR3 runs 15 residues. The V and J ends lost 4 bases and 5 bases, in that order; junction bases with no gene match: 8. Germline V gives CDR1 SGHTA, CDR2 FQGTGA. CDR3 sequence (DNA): TGTGCCAGCAGCTGGGGGGGGTACACCCACAATGAGCAGTTCTTC. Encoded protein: CASSWGGYTHNEQFF.

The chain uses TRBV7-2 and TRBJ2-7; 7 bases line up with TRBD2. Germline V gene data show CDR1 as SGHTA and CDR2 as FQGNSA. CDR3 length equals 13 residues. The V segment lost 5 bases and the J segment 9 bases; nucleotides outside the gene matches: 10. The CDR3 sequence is CASSLRLASGQYF. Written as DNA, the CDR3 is TGTGCCAGCAGCCTTAGACTAGCCTCCGGGCAGTACTTC.

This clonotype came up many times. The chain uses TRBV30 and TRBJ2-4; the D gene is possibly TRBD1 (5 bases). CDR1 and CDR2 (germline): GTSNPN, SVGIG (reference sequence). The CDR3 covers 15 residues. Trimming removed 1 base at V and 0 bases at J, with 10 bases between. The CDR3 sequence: CAWSAQGIAKNIQYF. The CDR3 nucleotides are TGTGCCTGGAGTGCTCAGGGTATAGCCAAAAACATTCAGTACTTC. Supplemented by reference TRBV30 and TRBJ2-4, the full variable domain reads SQTIHQWPATLVQPVGSPLSLECTVEGTSNPNLYWYRQAAGRGLQLLFYSVGIGQISSEVPQNLSASRPQDRQFILSSKKLLLSDSGFYLCAWSAQGIAKNIQYFGAGTRLSVL.

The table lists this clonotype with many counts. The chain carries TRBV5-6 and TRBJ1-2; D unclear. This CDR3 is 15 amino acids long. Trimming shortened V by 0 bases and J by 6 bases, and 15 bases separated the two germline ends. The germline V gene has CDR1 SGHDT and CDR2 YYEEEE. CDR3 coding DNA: TGTGCCAGCAGCTTGGCCGGTGCTCCGAGGGATGGCTACACCTTC. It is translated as CASSLAGAPRDGYTF.

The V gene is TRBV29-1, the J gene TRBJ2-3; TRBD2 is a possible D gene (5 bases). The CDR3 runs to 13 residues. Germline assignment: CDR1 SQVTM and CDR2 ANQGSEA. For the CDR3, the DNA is TGCAGTGTCAGGAGGTCAAACACAGATACGCAGTATTTT. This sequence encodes CSVRRSNTDTQYF.